One T cell receptor beta chain is described in this entry. Its antigen is not identified. This sample was taken from a study of vaccination effects on CD4 cells after COVID-19. The overall study: Three patients who were convalescent were sampled early, at day +14, and again late after vaccination.

TCRdb's table, derived via immunoSEQ multiplex PCR, lists solely in-frame clones and lacks some. The data show around 50,000 clones, 65% to 75% seen once. Isolating CD4+ T cells followed approximately 10 days of culture. SARS-CoV-2 infection was confirmed by PCR in the person between March and December 2020. It was two doses of either the BNT162b2 or mRNA-1273 vaccine that participants received. V lost 3 bases and J lost 3, with 15 bases in between. The CDR3 contains 15 residues. CDR1 and CDR2 from the germline V gene are SGHTA and FQGNSA. The rearrangement joins TRBV7-2 to TRBJ2-7, with D perhaps matching TRBD1 (6 bases). The TCR comes from a human donor who had a prior SARS-CoV-2 infection. The sequenced sample was CD4+ T cells from PBMCs cultured without peptide, obtained after COVID-19 vaccination. CDR3 in DNA: TGTGCCAGCAGCTTCCCTTTGGGGGCTCTCTACGAGCAGTACTTC. Protein sequence: CASSFPLGALYEQYF. Looking up the rest from reference TRBV7-2 and TRBJ2-7 gives the full variable domain: GAGVSQSPSNKVTEKGKDVELRCDPISGHTALYWYRQSLGQGLEFLIYFQGNSAPDKSGLPSDRFSAERTGGSVSTLTIQRTQQEDSAVYLCASSFPLGALYEQYFGPGTRLTVT.